This T cell receptor beta chain comes out of a study of T cells in Graves' hyperthyroidism and ophthalmopathy. What was amplified from RNA transcripts were TCR beta CDR3 regions. Initially, a first-round RT-PCR of the TCR CDR3 employed the HTBI primer set. TCRdb itself ran the multiplex PCR reads through MiXCR, one entry per CDR3 protein. The sample records about 270,000 distinct CDR3 sequences, less than 30% being singletons. This clonotype was counted many times. What was sequenced was blood. The receptor was isolated from a man between 40 and 49 years old with Graves' hyperthyroidism that later progressed to Graves' ophthalmopathy.

The CDR3 DNA is TGTGCCAGCCGTCATGGGGCTGGCTACGAGCAGTACTTC. This encodes CASRHGAGYEQYF. The chain combines TRBV12-3 or TRBV12-4 with TRBJ2-7, with D tentatively TRBD1 (5 bases). The V end was cut by 8 bases, the J end by 3 bases, with 14 bases between. This CDR3 is 13 amino acids long.